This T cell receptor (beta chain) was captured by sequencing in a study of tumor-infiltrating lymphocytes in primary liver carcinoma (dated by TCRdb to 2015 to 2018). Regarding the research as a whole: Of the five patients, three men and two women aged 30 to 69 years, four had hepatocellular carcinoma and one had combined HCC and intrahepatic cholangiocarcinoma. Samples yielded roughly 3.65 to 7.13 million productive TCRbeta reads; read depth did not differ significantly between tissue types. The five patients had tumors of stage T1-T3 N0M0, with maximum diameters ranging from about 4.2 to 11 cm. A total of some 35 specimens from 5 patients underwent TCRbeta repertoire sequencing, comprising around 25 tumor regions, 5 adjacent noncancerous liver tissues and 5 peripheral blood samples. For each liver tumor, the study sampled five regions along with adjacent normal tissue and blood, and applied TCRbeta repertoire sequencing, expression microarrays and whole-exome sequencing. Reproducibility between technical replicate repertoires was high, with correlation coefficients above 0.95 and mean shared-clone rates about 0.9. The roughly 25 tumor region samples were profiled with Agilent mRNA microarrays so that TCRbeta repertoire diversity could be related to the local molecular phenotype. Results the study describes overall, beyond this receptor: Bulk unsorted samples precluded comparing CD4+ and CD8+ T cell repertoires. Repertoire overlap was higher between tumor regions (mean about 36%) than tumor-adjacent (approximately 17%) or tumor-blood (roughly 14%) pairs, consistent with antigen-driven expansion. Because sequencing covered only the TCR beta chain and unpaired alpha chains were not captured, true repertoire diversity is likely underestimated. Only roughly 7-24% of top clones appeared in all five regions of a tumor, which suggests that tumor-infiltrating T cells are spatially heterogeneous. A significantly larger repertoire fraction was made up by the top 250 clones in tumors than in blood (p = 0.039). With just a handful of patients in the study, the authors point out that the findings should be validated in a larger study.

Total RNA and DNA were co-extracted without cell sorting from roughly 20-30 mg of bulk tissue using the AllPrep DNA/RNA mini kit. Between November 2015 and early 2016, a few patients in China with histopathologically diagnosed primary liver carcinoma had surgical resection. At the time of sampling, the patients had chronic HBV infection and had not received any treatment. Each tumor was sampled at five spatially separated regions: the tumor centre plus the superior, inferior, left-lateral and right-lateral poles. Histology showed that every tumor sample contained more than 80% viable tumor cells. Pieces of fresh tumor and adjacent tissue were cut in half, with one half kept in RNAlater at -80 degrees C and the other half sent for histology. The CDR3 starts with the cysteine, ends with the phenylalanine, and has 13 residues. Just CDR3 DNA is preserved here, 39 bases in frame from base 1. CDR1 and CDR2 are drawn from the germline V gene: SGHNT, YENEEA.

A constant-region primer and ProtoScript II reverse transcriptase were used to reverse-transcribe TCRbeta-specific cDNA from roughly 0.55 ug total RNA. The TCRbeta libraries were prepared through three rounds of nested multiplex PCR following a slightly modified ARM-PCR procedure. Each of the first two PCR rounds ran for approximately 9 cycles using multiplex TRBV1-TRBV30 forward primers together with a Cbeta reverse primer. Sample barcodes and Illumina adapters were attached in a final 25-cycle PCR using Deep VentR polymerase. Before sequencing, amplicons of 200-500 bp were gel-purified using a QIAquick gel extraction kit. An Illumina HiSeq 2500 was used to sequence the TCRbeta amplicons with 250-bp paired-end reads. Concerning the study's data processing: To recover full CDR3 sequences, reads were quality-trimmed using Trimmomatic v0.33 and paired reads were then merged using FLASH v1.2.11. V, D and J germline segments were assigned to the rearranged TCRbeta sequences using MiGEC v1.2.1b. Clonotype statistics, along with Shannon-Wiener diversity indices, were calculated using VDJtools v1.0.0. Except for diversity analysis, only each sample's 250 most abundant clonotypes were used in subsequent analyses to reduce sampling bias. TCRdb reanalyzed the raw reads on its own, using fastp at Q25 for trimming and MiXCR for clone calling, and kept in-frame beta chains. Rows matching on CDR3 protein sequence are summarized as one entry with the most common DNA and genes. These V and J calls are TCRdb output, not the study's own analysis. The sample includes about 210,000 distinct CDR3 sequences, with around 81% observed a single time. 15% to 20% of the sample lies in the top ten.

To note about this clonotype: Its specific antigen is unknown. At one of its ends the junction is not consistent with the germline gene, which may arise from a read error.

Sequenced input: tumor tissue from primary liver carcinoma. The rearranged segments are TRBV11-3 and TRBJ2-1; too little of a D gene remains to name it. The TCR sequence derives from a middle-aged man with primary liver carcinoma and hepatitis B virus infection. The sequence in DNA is TGTGCCAGCAGCTTGGATAGCAGTAATGAGCAGATCTTC. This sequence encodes CASSLDSSNEQIF.